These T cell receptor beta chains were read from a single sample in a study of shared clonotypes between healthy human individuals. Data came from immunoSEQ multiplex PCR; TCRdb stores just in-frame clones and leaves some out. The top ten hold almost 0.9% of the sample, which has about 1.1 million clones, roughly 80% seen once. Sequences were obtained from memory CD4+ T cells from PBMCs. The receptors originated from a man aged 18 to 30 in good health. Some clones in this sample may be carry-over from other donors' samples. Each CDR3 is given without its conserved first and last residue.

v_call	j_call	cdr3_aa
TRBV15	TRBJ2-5	ATSRDRGWTETQY
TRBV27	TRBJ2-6	ATRITGANVLT
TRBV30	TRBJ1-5	AWGPGQGSNQPQH
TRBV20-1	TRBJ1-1	SASARDEAF
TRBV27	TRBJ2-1	ASRGPDSRSYNEQF
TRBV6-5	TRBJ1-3	ASSYNRGSGNTIY
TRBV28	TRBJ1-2	ASSFDRFNYGYT
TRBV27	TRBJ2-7	ASRDFGTGSYEQY
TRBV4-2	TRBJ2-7	ASSQEGVGTEQY
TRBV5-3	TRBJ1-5	ARSPRDRGNQPQH
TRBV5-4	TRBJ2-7	ASSLDRQGAYEQY
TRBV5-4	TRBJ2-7	ASRSPSAEQY
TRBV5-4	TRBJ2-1	ASSVGLGGPYNEQF
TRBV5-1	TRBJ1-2	ASSFLGDGGESYT
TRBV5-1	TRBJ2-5	ASSPIITGEETQY
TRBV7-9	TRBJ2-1	ASSAQGGEQF
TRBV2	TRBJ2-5	ASSSTSGRQETQY
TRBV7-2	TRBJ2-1	ASSLSGRVYNEQF
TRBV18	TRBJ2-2	ASSPSNGPGELF
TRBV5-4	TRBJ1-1	ASSLAAQGNTEAF
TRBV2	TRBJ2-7	ASSDQGEGYEQY
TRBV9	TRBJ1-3	ASSAGNAGNTIY
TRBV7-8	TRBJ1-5	ASNLDVNQPQH
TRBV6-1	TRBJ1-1	ASRLGHPNTEAF
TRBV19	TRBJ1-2	ASSIWGSRVDYGYT
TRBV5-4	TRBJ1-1	ASSLQLNTEAF
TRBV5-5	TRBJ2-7	ASRRGLFSYEQY
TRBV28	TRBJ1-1	ASNTLNTEAF
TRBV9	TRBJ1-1	ASSVGPLALGGREAF
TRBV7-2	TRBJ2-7	ASSLSLGPIYEQY
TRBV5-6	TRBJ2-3	ASSLAGGDDTQY
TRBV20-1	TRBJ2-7	SASRGEEQY
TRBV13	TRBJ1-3	ASSLVRDGGNTIY
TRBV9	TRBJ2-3	ASGGKSSTDTQY
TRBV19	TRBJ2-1	ASSLGTYNEQF
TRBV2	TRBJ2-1	ASTRSTGSEQF
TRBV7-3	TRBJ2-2	ASSLTPLPAGELF
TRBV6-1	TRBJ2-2	ASGSTGALF
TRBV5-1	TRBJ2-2	ASSLAGQVGNTGELF
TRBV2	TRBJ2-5	ATGGTGTQETQY
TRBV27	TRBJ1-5	ASSHFAPLRGEGNQPQH
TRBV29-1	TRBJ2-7	SVEDHPHEQY
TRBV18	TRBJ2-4	ASAIVTLAKNIQY
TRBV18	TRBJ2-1	ASSPTGTSGREQF
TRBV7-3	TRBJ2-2	ASSLFPVGSGNTGELF
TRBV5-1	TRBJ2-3	ASSLTRATDTQY
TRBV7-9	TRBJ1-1	ASSLRQGNTEAF
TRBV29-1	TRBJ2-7	SVGAGGEYEQY
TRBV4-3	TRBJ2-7	ASSSSSTHYEQY
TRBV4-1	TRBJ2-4	ASSQAPLAELAKNIQY
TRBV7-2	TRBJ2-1	ASSFWEVGEQF
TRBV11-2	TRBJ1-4	ASTLSSGGWEKLF
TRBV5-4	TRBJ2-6	ASSLGQGAPGANVLT
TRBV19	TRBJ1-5	ASSGDRDQPQH
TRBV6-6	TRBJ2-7	ASSYSGQGPYEQY